The 28 T cell receptor beta chains below were found in one sample sequenced in a study of shared clonotypes between healthy human individuals. Profiled with immunoSEQ multiplex PCR; TCRdb holds only in-frame clones, not every one. The sample lists 800,000 to 1,200,000 clones; approximately 78% were seen once. Sequenced sample: memory CD4+ T cells from PBMCs. Noted subset: CD45RA-negative fraction. These receptors originate from a man in his late teens or twenties in good health. Some clones in this sample may be carry-over from other donors' samples.

The rearrangement links TRBV18 to TRBJ1-3; possibly TRBD1 for D (6 bases). V lost 1 base and J 1 base, leaving 14 bases between the germline ends. This CDR3 spans 17 amino acids. Germline CDR1 and CDR2: KGHSH and LQKENI. The CDR3 sequence: CASSPLSRTVSGNTIYF. In DNA form, the CDR3 reads TGTGCCAGCTCACCACTGAGTAGGACAGTTTCTGGAAACACCATATATTTT.

The chain recombines TRBV27 with TRBJ2-1; D is tentatively TRBD1 or TRBD2 (5 bases each). Trimming removed 2 bases at V and 9 bases at J, with 11 bases between. CDR1 is MNHEY and CDR2 is SMNVEV in the germline V gene (reference sequence). This CDR3 comprises 13 residues. In nucleotides, the CDR3 is TGTGCCAGCAGTTTAGTGGCGAGGGGTGAGCAGTTCTTC. The encoded protein is CASSLVARGEQFF.

The chain has TRBV19 and TRBJ1-2; possible D gene TRBD1, 5 bases. The V end was cut by 4 bases, the J end by 5 bases, with 14 bases between. Germline lookup yields CDR1 LNHDA and CDR2 SQIVND (reference sequence). This CDR3 has 14 residues. The CDR3 nucleotides read TGTGCCAGTAGTAGACAGAGGGAGGGGTATGGCTACACCTTC. The encoded protein is CASSRQREGYGYTF.

This clone was observed once. The genes are TRBV27 and TRBJ1-1, with D possibly TRBD1 on 5 matching bases. The CDR3 length is 14 residues. The germline V gene encodes CDR1 MNHEY and CDR2 SMNVEV (reference sequence). With 1 base removed from V and 5 bases from J, the gap between germline ends came to 11 bases. The CDR3 here is CASSLFGGETEAFF. CDR3 coding DNA: TGTGCCAGCAGTTTATTTGGGGGAGAAACTGAAGCTTTCTTT.

The J gene is TRBJ2-5, the V gene TRBV20-1, with D hard to call. Trimming cost V 6 bases and J 7 bases, with 9 bases left between them. Germline V gives CDR1 DFQATT, CDR2 SNEGSKA (reference sequence). CDR3 length: 10 amino acids. The CDR3 DNA sequence: TGCAGTGCAACCGCTAGGACCCAGTACTTC. Translation gives CSATARTQYF.

The V call is TRBV13, the J call TRBJ2-1; TRBD1 aligns across 8 bases. Germline V gives CDR1 PRHDT, CDR2 FYEKMQ (reference sequence). V shed 5 bases and J 9 bases; nucleotides not matched to a gene: 3. The CDR3 is 12 amino acids. CDR3 nucleotides: TGTGCCAGCAGCCGACAGGGGAGTGAGCAGTTCTTC. Protein: CASSRQGSEQFF.

For this clone: The sample holds other DNA sequences that translate to the same CDR3. The chain has TRBV9 and TRBJ2-5; D possibly uses TRBD1 or TRBD2 (6 bases each). Germline CDR1 is SGDLS and CDR2 is YYNGEE. CDR3 length: 14 amino acids. V lost 0 bases, J lost 4 bases, and 10 bases lay in between. This CDR3 is CASSVEGGGETQYF. CDR3 sequence (DNA): TGTGCCAGCAGCGTAGAAGGGGGAGGAGAGACCCAGTACTTC.

This clone was recorded only once. J is TRBJ2-3 and V is TRBV18, with D maybe TRBD2 (5 bases). This CDR3 region has 17 residues. V was pared by 4 bases and J by 9 bases, with 26 bases between. Germline V lookup: CDR1 KGHSH, CDR2 LQKENI. CDR3 nucleotides: TGTGCCAGCTCACGTCTTTTTACCCCCGGAGGCGGGCGGACGCAGTATTTT. Translation: CASSRLFTPGGGRTQYF.

The rearrangement links TRBV4-1 to TRBJ1-5, with D maybe TRBD1 (6 bases). The V gene's germline CDR1 is MGHRA and CDR2 YSYEKL. Trimming cost V 6 bases and J 6 bases, with 24 bases left between them. This CDR3 is 17 amino acids long. CDR3 coding DNA: TGCGCCAGCAGATGGTACCGGGGGCAGGGATCGGGTCAGCCCCAGCATTTT. This sequence encodes CASRWYRGQGSGQPQHF.

The genes are TRBV7-9 and TRBJ2-4; no firm D call. The germline V gene encodes CDR1 SEHNR and CDR2 FQNEAQ (reference sequence). The CDR3 runs 13 residues. Trimming stripped 4 bases from V and 1 base from J, with 5 bases between. CDR3 loop: CASSSMAKNIQYF. CDR3 nucleotides: TGTGCCAGCAGCTCAATGGCCAAAAACATTCAGTACTTC.

V usage is TRBV6-5 and J usage is TRBJ1-1; D is undetermined. V was pared by 0 bases and J by 6 bases, with 11 bases between. Germline V gene data show CDR1 as MNHEY and CDR2 as SVGAGI. The CDR3 runs to 14 residues. DNA of the CDR3: TGTGCCAGCAGTTACTCGCCTTTGAAGTCTGAAGCTTTCTTT. It encodes CASSYSPLKSEAFF.

In its sample, this clone was seen a few times. The chain uses TRBV6-7 and TRBJ1-2; D gene uncertain. TRBV6-7 is sorted into the ORF group, with uncertain function. The CDR3 is 15 residues long. The ends were cut back, 6 bases at V and 5 bases at J, with 19 bases in the middle. The DNA of the CDR3 is TGTGCCAGCAGCCCACGATGTATCTTCCGATATGGCTACACCTTC. It is translated as CASSPRCIFRYGYTF.

This clone showed up just a few times. This chain links TRBV28 with TRBJ2-3; perhaps TRBD1 as D (6 bases). There are 14 residues in the CDR3. CDR1 and CDR2 (germline): MDHEN, SYDVKM. V lost 4 bases to trimming and J lost 5 bases, with 13 bases between them. The CDR3 region is CASSSELGGDTQYF. The CDR3 bases are TGTGCCAGCAGTTCCGAACTAGGGGGAGATACGCAGTATTTT.

There are a few counts of this clone. The rearrangement links TRBV29-1 to TRBJ2-1; TRBD2 agrees at 9 bases. This CDR3 spans 10 amino acids. Per germline, CDR1 SQVTM and CDR2 ANQGSEA. V dropped 4 bases and J dropped 16; count of bases not matched to a gene: 5. The DNA of the CDR3 is TGCAGCGTTGCCCTAGCGGGATATTTCTTC. Its translation is CSVALAGYFF.

J is TRBJ2-3 and V is TRBV25-1; 8 bases align to TRBD1. CDR1 MGHDK and CDR2 SYGVNS come from the germline V gene. The trim removed 2 bases at V and 3 bases at J, leaving 10 bases unmatched. CDR3 length: 17 residues. The CDR3 DNA follows: TGTGCCAGCAGTGAACCGCGGACAGGGAGGCTTACAGATACGCAGTATTTT. Its protein product is CASSEPRTGRLTDTQYF. The full variable domain, in which reference TRBV25-1 and TRBJ2-3 provide the parts outside the CDR3, is EADIYQTPRYLVIGTGKKITLECSQTMGHDKMYWYQQDPGMELHLIHYSYGVNSTEKGDLSSESTVSRIRTEHFPLTLESARPSHTSQYLCASSEPRTGRLTDTQYFGPGTRLTVL.

The chain uses TRBV4-1 and TRBJ2-3, with TRBD2 as a possible D gene (5 bases). Trimming took 4 bases from V and 1 from J, leaving 18 bases between them. CDR3 length equals 17 residues. Germline CDR1 is MGHRA and CDR2 is YSYEKL. CDR3 coding DNA: TGCGCCAGCAGCCGGACTTCTGGGGTTGTTGGCACAGATACGCAGTATTTT. Its translation: CASSRTSGVVGTDTQYF.

The rearrangement uses TRBV19 and TRBJ2-3, with 9 positions matching TRBD1. This CDR3 has 16 amino acids. V gave up 4 bases and J gave up 3 bases; unmatched junction bases: 8. In germline, CDR1 is LNHDA, CDR2 SQIVND (reference sequence). The chain's CDR3 is CASSTLPGQGTDTQYF. The CDR3 DNA reads TGTGCCAGTAGTACCCTTCCGGGACAGGGTACAGATACGCAGTATTTT.

This clone was found many times. Within the sample, other DNA sequences also encode this same CDR3. V usage is TRBV5-4 and J usage is TRBJ2-2, with D perhaps assigned TRBD1 or TRBD2 (5 bases each). The CDR3 is 15 residues long. V was trimmed by 4 bases and J by 0 bases, leaving 10 bases between them. Germline V lookup: CDR1 SGHNT, CDR2 YYREEE (reference sequence). DNA for the CDR3: TGTGCCAGCAGCCCGGGGACCCCGAACACCGGGGAGCTGTTTTTT. Translating gives CASSPGTPNTGELFF.

The chain recombines TRBV6-4 with TRBJ1-5, with D tentatively TRBD1 (6 bases). The CDR3 has 13 residues. Trimming removed 4 bases from V and 3 bases from J, with 7 bases in between. CDR1 is MRHNA and CDR2 is SNTAGT in the germline V gene. The CDR3 is CASSGQANQPQHF. In DNA form, the CDR3 reads TGTGCCAGCAGTGGACAGGCCAATCAGCCCCAGCATTTT.

This clone was detected many times. The gene calls are TRBV5-1 and TRBJ1-2, with 10 bases that match TRBD1. The CDR3 is made up of 15 amino acids. V shed 1 base and J 8 bases; nucleotides not matched to a gene: 8. The germline CDR1 and CDR2 sequences are SGHRS and YFSETQ. The CDR3 loop reads CASSLSGTGAWGYTF. The CDR3 DNA reads as TGCGCCAGCAGCTTGTCGGGGACAGGGGCTTGGGGCTACACCTTC.

Only one count was recorded for this clone. This may be a read error: a much more frequent sequence differs by one nucleotide. This rearrangement joins TRBV7-9 to TRBJ2-3; 8 nucleotides align to TRBD1. Germline trimming cut 5 bases from V and 4 bases from J; bases unmatched to any gene: 2. CDR3 length equals 13 residues. CDR1 and CDR2 (germline): SEHNR, FQNEAQ (reference sequence). The CDR3: CASSVRGPDTQYF. The DNA of the CDR3 is TGTGCCAGCAGCGTCAGGGGGCCAGATACGCAGTATTTT. Full variable domain (remainder filled in from reference TRBV7-9 and TRBJ2-3): DTGVSQNPRHKITKRGQNVTFRCDPISEHNRLYWYRQTLGQGPEFLTYFQNEAQLEKSRLLSDRFSAERPKGSFSTLEIQRTEQGDSAMYLCASSVRGPDTQYFGPGTRLTVL.

The chain is built from TRBV7-3 and TRBJ2-2; D unresolved. Germline values: CDR1 SGHTA, CDR2 FQGTGA. Trimming removed 6 bases from V and 6 bases from J, with 14 bases in between. This CDR3 has 14 amino acids. This chain's CDR3 is CASRPSPVPGELFF. The CDR3 DNA is TGTGCCAGCAGGCCATCCCCTGTTCCCGGGGAGCTGTTTTTT. Combining the CDR3 with reference TRBV7-3 and TRBJ2-2 gives the whole variable domain GAGVSQTPSNKVTEKGKYVELRCDPISGHTALYWYRQSLGQGPEFLIYFQGTGAADDSGLPNDRFFAVRPEGSVSTLKIQRTERGDSAVYLCASRPSPVPGELFFGEGSRLTVL.

CDR3 residues: CASSATGMTRYNPNEQFF. The CDR3 DNA reads as TGTGCCAGCAGTGCTACAGGGATGACGCGTTATAACCCCAATGAGCAGTTCTTC. The chain carries TRBV6-1 and TRBJ2-1; weak D call: TRBD1 (6 bases). CDR3 length equals 18 residues. Trimming left V 4 bases short and J 6 bases short, with 25 bases between. The germline gives CDR1 MNHNS, CDR2 SASEGT.

The genes are TRBV4-2 and TRBJ2-7; D unclear. From germline, CDR1 is LGHNA and CDR2 YNFKEQ. Between the trimmed V and J ends, which lost 3 bases and 0 bases, there was a span of 30 bases. This CDR3 is 21 amino acids long. The CDR3 sequence is CASSQAPKGLESHLYSYEQYF. Here the CDR3 DNA reads TGTGCCAGCAGCCAGGCCCCAAAAGGGTTGGAGTCCCACCTTTACTCCTACGAGCAGTACTTC.

The chain uses TRBV19 and TRBJ2-3; no clear D gene. This CDR3 region has 13 residues. Between the trimmed V and J ends, which lost 3 bases and 6 bases, there was a span of 10 bases. CDR1 is LNHDA and CDR2 is SQIVND in the germline V gene (reference sequence). CDR3 protein: CASSMSPRDTQYF. The CDR3 DNA reads as TGTGCCAGTAGTATGTCCCCTAGGGATACGCAGTATTTT. The variable domain in full, with the rest retrieved from reference TRBV19 and TRBJ2-3, is DGGITQSPKYLFRKEGQNVTLSCEQNLNHDAMYWYRQDPGQGLRLIYYSQIVNDFQKGDIAEGYSVSREKKESFPLTVTSAQKNPTAFYLCASSMSPRDTQYFGPGTRLTVL.

The sample holds a few counts of this clone. The chain employs TRBV5-6 and TRBJ1-1; D is perhaps TRBD1 (6 bases). The V end lost 2 bases, the J end lost 4 bases, and 15 bases lay between the germline ends. The germline CDR1 and CDR2 sequences are SGHDT and YYEEEE. CDR3 length equals 15 residues. CDR3 sequence reads: CASSFNSAGVTEAFF. CDR3 coding DNA: TGTGCCAGCAGCTTCAACTCCGCAGGGGTCACTGAAGCTTTCTTT.

The chain uses TRBV14 and TRBJ2-7; 7 bases are shared with TRBD2. CDR3 size: 17 residues. Germline V CDR1 and CDR2: SGHDN, FVKESK. V lost 4 bases and J lost 0; bases outside the gene matches: 12. CDR3 protein: CASSPHPWGGLSYEQYF. The CDR3 coding sequence is TGTGCCAGCAGCCCGCACCCGTGGGGGGGACTCTCCTACGAGCAGTACTTC.

V is TRBV7-9 and J is TRBJ2-3; TRBD2 aligns across 7 bases. Germline CDR1 SEHNR, CDR2 FQNEAQ (reference sequence). This CDR3 has 17 residues. The V gene end was trimmed by 7 bases and the J gene end by 0 bases; junction bases not matched to a gene: 13. The CDR3 is CASTRGETVISTDTQYF. The CDR3 DNA reads TGTGCCAGCACCCGGGGGGAGACAGTCATAAGCACAGATACGCAGTATTTT.